Shown below are 20 T cell receptor beta chains from a single sample sequenced in a study of T cell repertoires in cytomegalovirus infection. TCRdb used MiXCR to reprocess the reads, holding one entry per CDR3 protein. The repertoire holds approximately 500,000 distinct CDR3 sequences, with 15% to 20% as singletons. The specimen sequenced was CD8+ T cells from PBMCs. These receptors all stem from a human donor in good health (CMV status not recorded). Some clones in this sample may be carry-over from other donors' samples.

This clonotype was picked up many times. The gene calls are TRBV15 and TRBJ2-1; 11 bases map to TRBD2. V trimming: 0 bases; J trimming: 10 bases; junction bases outside the gene matches: 5. Germline loops: CDR1 LNHNV, CDR2 YYDKDF (reference sequence). CDR3 length: 15 amino acids. CDR3 amino acids: CATSRETSGSVEQFF. The DNA of the CDR3 is TGTGCCACCAGCAGAGAAACTAGCGGGAGTGTCGAGCAGTTCTTC. Supplemented by reference TRBV15 and TRBJ2-1, the full variable domain reads DAMVIQNPRYQVTQFGKPVTLSCSQTLNHNVMYWYQQKSSQAPKLLFHYYDKDFNNEADTPDNFQSRRPNTSFCFLDIRSPGLGDTAMYLCATSRETSGSVEQFFGPGTRLTVL.

This clonotype was detected many times. The CDR3 sequence: CASSLGPRERDYEQYF. CDR3 DNA: TGTGCCAGCAGTTTGGGGCCGCGGGAGAGAGACTACGAGCAGTACTTC. This chain uses TRBV28 with TRBJ2-7; 7 bases fit TRBD2. The germline CDR1 and CDR2 sequences are MDHEN and SYDVKM. This CDR3 has 16 residues. J was trimmed by 3 bases and V by 3 bases; bases with no gene match: 11.

The rearrangement joins TRBV18 to TRBJ1-1; tentatively, D is TRBD1 (6 bases). CDR1 is KGHSH, CDR2 LQKENI, per germline. The CDR3 is 15 residues long. V shed 3 bases and J shed 1 base, with 12 bases lying between them. The CDR3 spells CASSPSGTPNTEAFF. As DNA, the CDR3 is TGTGCCAGCTCACCTTCCGGGACACCGAACACTGAAGCTTTCTTT.

This clonotype has a handful of counts. V gene TRBV4-1 combines with J gene TRBJ1-5, with 7 bases that match TRBD1. CDR3 length: 17 residues. Per the germline V gene, CDR1 is MGHRA and CDR2 is YSYEKL. With 1 base clipped from V and 5 bases from J, the junction kept 11 bases outside the gene matches. The CDR3 is CASSQAQRTGDDQPQHF. The CDR3 DNA reads TGCGCCAGCAGCCAAGCACAGCGAACAGGGGACGATCAGCCCCAGCATTTT.

For the CDR3, the DNA is TGTGCCAGCAGCCAATGGACAGGGGGGCGGCCGATGGGAGCCGGGGAGCTGTTTTTT. Its protein is CASSQWTGGRPMGAGELFF. The chain carries TRBV3-1 and TRBJ2-2; 10 nucleotides line up with TRBD1. CDR1 and CDR2 from the germline V gene are LGHDT and YNNKEL (reference sequence). The CDR3 is 19 amino acids. The junction had 15 bases not matched to a gene; V was cut back by 2 bases and J by 6 bases.

The rearrangement joins TRBV18 to TRBJ2-7, with 9 positions matching TRBD1. V lost 0 bases and J lost 5; bases outside the gene matches: 5. The CDR3 loop spans 15 amino acids. Germline V gene lookup returns CDR1 KGHSH and CDR2 LQKENI. CDR3 nucleotide sequence: TGTGCCAGCTCACCACCCGGACAGGGGAACCACGAGCAGTACTTC. Translating it yields CASSPPGQGNHEQYF.

This clonotype was found a few times. CDR3 amino acids: CASSWGGATLWSGELFF. DNA of the CDR3: TGTGCCAGCAGTTGGGGCGGGGCGACTCTGTGGTCCGGGGAGCTGTTTTTT. V gene TRBV12-3 or TRBV12-4 combines with J gene TRBJ2-2; the D gene is possibly TRBD2 (6 bases). V was cut by 4 bases and J by 6 bases, with 21 bases left in between. The CDR3 is 17 residues long.

This clonotype was counted at least ten times. The chain links TRBV7-3 to TRBJ1-1, with 7 nucleotides matching TRBD1. CDR3 length: 15 residues. Losses at the gene ends were 5 bases for V and 5 bases for J; bases not matched to a gene: 11. The germline CDR1 and CDR2 sequences are SGHTA and FQGTGA. The CDR3 loop reads CASSPQQGPATEAFF. In DNA form, the CDR3 reads TGTGCCAGCAGCCCACAACAGGGGCCTGCGACTGAAGCTTTCTTT.

This clonotype was recorded at least ten times. The chain has TRBV7-3 and TRBJ1-1; tentatively, D is TRBD1 (6 bases). Per germline, CDR1 SGHTA and CDR2 FQGTGA. This CDR3 has 15 residues. V lost 1 base and J lost 5, with 14 bases in between. CDR3 sequence (DNA): TGTGCCAGCAGCTTAATGGGAGGGGGAAGGACTGAAGCTTTCTTT. Residues: CASSLMGGGRTEAFF.

This clonotype has just a few counts. The chain couples TRBV5-6 to TRBJ2-5; TRBD2 aligns across 11 bases. The length of the CDR3 is 18 residues. Losses at the gene ends were 4 bases for V and 2 bases for J; bases not matched to a gene: 13. Germline V gene data show CDR1 as SGHDT and CDR2 as YYEEEE. CDR3 nucleotides: TGTGCCAGCAGCCCGGGACTAGCGGAACCGGGGGGACAAGAGACCCAGTACTTC. Translation gives CASSPGLAEPGGQETQYF.

This clonotype was picked up many times. This chain uses TRBV7-8 with TRBJ2-7; TRBD1 matches 7 bases. Germline CDR1 SGHVS, CDR2 FQNEAQ. With V trimmed by 5 bases and J by 5 bases, 3 bases remained unmatched. The CDR3 length is 12 residues. CDR3 nucleotides: TGTGCCAGCAGCCCGCAGGGGGACGAGCAGTACTTC. Protein product: CASSPQGDEQYF. The complete variable domain, with remaining parts taken from reference TRBV7-8 and TRBJ2-7, reads GAGVSQSPRYKVAKRGQDVALRCDPISGHVSLFWYQQALGQGPEFLTYFQNEAQLDKSGLPSDRFFAERPEGSVSTLKIQRTQQEDSAVYLCASSPQGDEQYFGPGTRLTVT.

This clonotype occurred a few times. The chain links TRBV9 to TRBJ1-2; no firm D call. CDR1 and CDR2 from the germline V gene are SGDLS and YYNGEE. V was trimmed by 4 bases and J by 6 bases, leaving 16 bases between them. The CDR3 totals 14 residues. CDR3 bases: TGTGCCAGCAGCCCGAGAGGCCTACTCGATGGCTACACCTTC. Residues: CASSPRGLLDGYTF.

This clonotype occurred a few times. The V and J genes are TRBV12-3 or TRBV12-4 and TRBJ1-5; the D gene is possibly TRBD1 (6 bases). The CDR3 contains 16 residues. Between the trimmed V and J ends, which lost 1 base and 0 bases, there was a span of 10 bases. The CDR3 region has the DNA TGTGCCAGCAGTTTAGGCAGGGGTTATAGCAATCAGCCCCAGCATTTT. This codes for CASSLGRGYSNQPQHF.

This clonotype occurred many times. The chain couples TRBV12-3 or TRBV12-4 to TRBJ1-3, with D hard to call. The V end lost 7 bases, the J end lost 2 bases, and 9 bases lay between the germline ends. The CDR3 loop spans 13 amino acids. CDR3 nucleotide sequence: TGTGCCAGCAAATCCAGGACTGGAAACACCATATATTTT. It specifies CASKSRTGNTIYF.

The genes are TRBV11-2 and TRBJ2-5; TRBD2 matches at 14 bases. Trimming at V came to 4 bases and at J to 5 bases, leaving 9 bases not matched to a gene. Germline CDR1 reads SGHAT; CDR2 reads FQNNGV. The CDR3 loop spans 17 amino acids. DNA of the CDR3: TGTGCCAGCAGCTCGGGACTAGCGGGGGCCCTGAGGGAGACCCAGTACTTC. Protein product: CASSSGLAGALRETQYF.

V is TRBV6-1 and J is TRBJ2-3; 8 nucleotides align to TRBD2. The CDR3 is 16 amino acids. With 0 bases clipped from V and 6 bases from J, the junction kept 8 bases outside the gene matches. Per germline, CDR1 MNHNS and CDR2 SASEGT. The CDR3 reads CASSEALPRGGDTQYF. DNA of the CDR3: TGTGCCAGCAGTGAAGCACTCCCTCGGGGGGGGGATACGCAGTATTTT.

In its sample, this clonotype was seen many times. The gene calls are TRBV11-2 and TRBJ2-3; 13 positions agree with TRBD2. The V segment lost 1 base and the J segment 2 bases; nucleotides outside the gene matches: 9. The CDR3 consists of 19 residues. Per the germline V gene, CDR1 is SGHAT and CDR2 is FQNNGV. CDR3 coding DNA: TGTGCCAGCAGCTTAGGGGGGACTAGCGGGGACCGCCTCACAGATACGCAGTATTTT. Translation gives CASSLGGTSGDRLTDTQYF.

This clonotype appeared many times. J is TRBJ1-5 and V is TRBV5-5, with a tentative D call TRBD1 (6 bases). Germline CDR1 and CDR2: SGHKS and YYEKEE (reference sequence). The CDR3 length is 16 residues. Trimming cost V 9 bases and J 0 bases, with 19 bases left between them. CDR3: CANPERGPYSNQPQHF. The CDR3 nucleotides read TGTGCCAACCCTGAGCGGGGGCCGTATAGCAATCAGCCCCAGCATTTT. Filled out from reference TRBV5-5 and TRBJ1-5, the complete variable domain reads DAGVTQSPTHLIKTRGQQVTLRCSPISGHKSVSWYQQVLGQGPQFIFQYYEKEERGRGNFPDRFSARQFPNYSSELNVNALLLGDSALYLCANPERGPYSNQPQHFGDGTRLSIL.

This rearrangement joins TRBV20-1 to TRBJ2-7; the D gene could be TRBD1 or TRBD2 (5 bases each). CDR3 length equals 14 residues. The V end lost 3 bases, the J end lost 5 bases, and 17 bases lay between the germline ends. Per germline, CDR1 DFQATT and CDR2 SNEGSKA (reference sequence). CDR3 sequence: CSASSLQEADEQYF. CDR3 sequence (DNA): TGCAGTGCTAGTTCCCTACAGGAGGCCGACGAGCAGTACTTC.

This clonotype came up many times. The V call is TRBV6-1, the J call TRBJ1-1; D is unresolved. Trimming removed 6 bases at V and 3 bases at J, with 17 bases between. This CDR3 spans 15 amino acids. Germline-derived CDR1 and CDR2 are MNHNS and SASEGT. The chain's CDR3 is CASSENGDRDTEAFF. CDR3 sequence (DNA): TGTGCCAGCAGCGAGAACGGGGATAGGGACACTGAAGCTTTCTTT.